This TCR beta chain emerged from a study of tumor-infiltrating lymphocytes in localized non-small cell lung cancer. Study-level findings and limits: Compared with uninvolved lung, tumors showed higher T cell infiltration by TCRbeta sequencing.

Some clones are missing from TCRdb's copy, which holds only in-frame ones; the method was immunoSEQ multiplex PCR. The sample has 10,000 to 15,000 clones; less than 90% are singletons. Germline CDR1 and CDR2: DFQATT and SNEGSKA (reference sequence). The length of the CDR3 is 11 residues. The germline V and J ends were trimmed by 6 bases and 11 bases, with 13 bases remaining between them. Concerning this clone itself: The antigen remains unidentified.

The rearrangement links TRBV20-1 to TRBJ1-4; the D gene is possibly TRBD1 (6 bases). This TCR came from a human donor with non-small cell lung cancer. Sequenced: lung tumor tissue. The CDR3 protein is CSAPTGSKLFF. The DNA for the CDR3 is TGCAGTGCCCCGACAGGAAGTAAACTGTTTTTT.